One sample yielded the 2 T cell receptor beta chains listed below, sequenced in a study of shared T cell receptors in the human thymus (dated by TCRdb to the early 2020s). The library relied on the immunoSEQ multiplex PCR assay. This immuneACCESS table, as held by TCRdb, lists in-frame sequences with V and J called but not all clones. Of the missing ones, under half trace to an unresolved V gene in checked studies; the others have no known cause. In this sample the table shows hundreds of thousands of clones, approximately 88% of which occur a single time. The ten largest make up 0.0095% to 0.013% of the sample. These data were also reused for a study on human thymus T cells.

Sequencing used thymocytes. Receptors were obtained from a boy less than two years old with a congenital heart defect. Donor details come from another sample of the same person, matched by shared clones.

V gene TRBV5-6 combines with J gene TRBJ1-2; a possible D gene is TRBD1 (5 bases). V was cut by 7 bases and J by 6 bases, with 13 bases left in between. This CDR3 has 12 amino acids. The V gene's germline CDR1 is SGHDT and CDR2 YYEEEE. CDR3 loop: CASEGRVHGYTF. For the CDR3, the DNA is TGTGCCAGCGAGGGGAGGGTTCATGGCTACACCTTC.

V gene TRBV6-1 combines with J gene TRBJ1-1; D remains unclear. Trimming removed 0 bases from V and 1 base from J, with 6 bases in between. Germline V gene sequence: CDR1 MNHNS, CDR2 SASEGT. The CDR3 is made up of 14 amino acids. The CDR3 loop reads CASSEAAQNTEAFF. The CDR3 DNA is TGTGCCAGCAGTGAAGCGGCCCAGAACACTGAAGCTTTCTTT.